This note documents a single TCR beta chain sequence. Its antigen specificity is not known. The input lacks base qualities; no much larger clone sits a single base away. The data originate from a study of blood T cells in healthy people across ages (dated by TCRdb to about 2015). About the study as a whole: In model experiments, template switching captured roughly one uniquely barcoded TCR beta cDNA molecule for every two T cells. Donors were grouped into four age groups: young (average roughly 16 years), middle-aged (about 40), aged (around 56) and long-lived (approximately 78). The study analyzed two additional independent replicas of 1 million unique cDNA reads from the same blood draw for two donors, one aged 18 to 29 and one aged 80 or older. To track age-related changes in TCR beta repertoire diversity, the study relied on deep sequencing normalized with unique cDNA molecular identifiers. The paper's findings and limits, for the study overall: As age increased, observed TCR beta diversity per million T cells dropped in a roughly linear way, and a significant reduction was already evident by age about 40. The long-lived group showed more naive CD4+ T cells, fewer expanded clones and increased TCR diversity than the aged group, suggesting age selection. Since profiling was done on bulk unsorted PBMCs, naive and antigen-experienced compartments could not be conclusively compared. There was a strong correlation between observed TCR beta diversity and the percentage of naive T cells measured by flow cytometry. Donor CMV infection status was unknown, potentially confounding age-related changes in expanded clonotypes. Estimates of total diversity from one million sequenced T cells were regarded as lower bounds and underestimates.

The library was built by means of 5' RACE. TCRdb shows the sequencer as Illumina HiSeq 2500. The second PCR ran for roughly 6 to 11 cycles and used a J-beta primer mix along with a sample-barcoded 5' primer. Each TCR beta cDNA molecule received a unique molecular identifier from a template-switch 5' adaptor carrying 12 random nucleotides. Each sample yielded at least 2.5 million CDR3-containing paired-end reads. First-strand cDNA was synthesized from all RNA with the Mint cDNA synthesis kit, primed by a TRBC-specific oligonucleotide. Following uracil-DNA glycosylase treatment, a first 18-cycle PCR with universal primers M1SS and BC2_uni_R was performed on all cDNA. Per the source publication's procedure: For normalization, 1 million high-quality reads were randomly selected from each sample, with every read carrying a distinct molecular identifier. Reads with shared molecular identifiers were discarded instead of being binned into consensus sequences. CDR3 identification, clonotype clustering and error correction used MiTCR with a Q25 quality threshold and the strictest error-elimination algorithm. A nonparametric unseen species model with Euler transformation was used to estimate a lower bound on total TCR beta diversity. TCRdb ran its own pipeline on the public reads, namely fastp trimming at Q25 and MiXCR clone calling, and kept in-frame beta chains. All rows with the same CDR3 protein become a single entry with the most common DNA and genes. TCRdb's processing, not the authors' own work, is the source of the V and J calls. For this sample the table gives about 840,000 distinct CDR3 sequences, of which under 35% were detected only once. In total, the top ten clones hold roughly 10% of the sample.

Donors were roughly 40 systemically healthy Caucasian individuals from Russia aged roughly 6 to 90 years. Ten milliliters of peripheral blood were collected from each donor into EDTA-treated Vacutainer tubes. PBMCs were isolated by Ficoll-Paque density-gradient centrifugation, with at least 6 million obtained per sample. Trizol reagent was used to extract total RNA from PBMCs, with at least 6 micrograms per sample. For every donor, an aliquot of PBMCs went through flow cytometry to measure the percentages of naive CD45RAhigh/CD27high T cells. Trimming costs V 2 bases and J 1 base, and their ends lie 13 bases apart. The germline V gene sets CDR1 to SGHRS and CDR2 to YFSETQ. The cysteine opens and the phenylalanine closes a CDR3 of 15 amino acids. This entry keeps only the CDR3 DNA: 45 bases, framed from base 1. The same sample was also used in a study of T cells of mothers and their children. The second study, in turn, reports: The donors were nine systemically healthy Caucasian individuals, made up of three mothers and their six children. cDNA synthesis consumed the entire amount of extracted RNA, loaded at 1.5 ug RNA in each 15 ul reaction. In the second PCR, the M1S primer added sample barcodes and 2-4 random nucleotides. Each mother yielded over 8 million TCR beta CDR3 reads and each child some 3 million reads. Thymic selection shapes the output of TCR recombination in a similar way in related and unrelated pairs, and inherited differences have a minor effect. Normalized repertoire overlap was always slightly but never significantly higher in related than unrelated mother-child pairs. Persistent microchimeric T cell clones were not detected, at a sensitivity of about 90 clones per million clonotypes. To look for features that set related mother-child pairs apart from unrelated individuals, the researchers ran deep NGS to compare the TCR beta repertoires of mothers and children. On average, the children were roughly 12 +/- 4 years old, while the mothers were 40 +/- 4 years old. Libraries were sequenced on Illumina HiSeq 2000 with 100+100 nt paired-end reads after adapter ligation with NEBNext reagents. Mother and child libraries were prepared a month apart and sequenced in separate runs to prevent cross-contamination. Between roughly 500,000 and 2,000,000 distinct TCR beta clonotypes were identified per donor. Naive TCR beta clonotypes were estimated from low-frequency clonotypes matched to each donor's FACS-determined naive share, without sorting.

Specimen: blood. This receptor chain uses TRBV5-1 and TRBJ2-7; the D gene is perhaps TRBD1, on 5 matching bases. This TCR came from a woman between 40 and 55 years old in good health. CDR3 sequence: CASSFAGPPSYEQYF. The sequence in DNA is TGCGCCAGCAGCTTTGCAGGGCCTCCTTCCTACGAGCAGTACTTC.